This T cell receptor beta chain was obtained from a study of T cell responses to AZD1222 COVID-19 vaccine. The study's findings and limits: Spike-specific TCR breadth and depth went up after people got two AZD1222 doses. Among the donors, most were white British and more were female, and clonal diversity was possibly underestimated. CD4 TCRs covered the whole spike, strongest at regions 160-218 and 743-854.

A note on this clone: Its antigen is still unknown.

The junction had 10 bases not matched to a gene; V was cut back by 2 bases and J by 9 bases. The CDR3 is made up of 16 amino acids. The germline CDR1 and CDR2 sequences are MNHEY and SVGAGI. Sequenced by immunoSEQ multiplex PCR; TCRdb stores in-frame clones only, minus some. Here the sample spans approximately 300,000 clones, roughly 93% being singletons. This chain joins TRBV6-5 and TRBJ1-6, with 7 positions matching TRBD1. The sequence came from an adult who received the AZD1222 COVID-19 vaccine. Sequencing used peripheral blood, obtained 28 days after the second AZD1222 dose. For the CDR3, the DNA is TGTGCCAGCAGTTACCGCCGACAGGGCGACGGTTCACCCCTCCACTTT. It is translated as CASSYRRQGDGSPLHF.